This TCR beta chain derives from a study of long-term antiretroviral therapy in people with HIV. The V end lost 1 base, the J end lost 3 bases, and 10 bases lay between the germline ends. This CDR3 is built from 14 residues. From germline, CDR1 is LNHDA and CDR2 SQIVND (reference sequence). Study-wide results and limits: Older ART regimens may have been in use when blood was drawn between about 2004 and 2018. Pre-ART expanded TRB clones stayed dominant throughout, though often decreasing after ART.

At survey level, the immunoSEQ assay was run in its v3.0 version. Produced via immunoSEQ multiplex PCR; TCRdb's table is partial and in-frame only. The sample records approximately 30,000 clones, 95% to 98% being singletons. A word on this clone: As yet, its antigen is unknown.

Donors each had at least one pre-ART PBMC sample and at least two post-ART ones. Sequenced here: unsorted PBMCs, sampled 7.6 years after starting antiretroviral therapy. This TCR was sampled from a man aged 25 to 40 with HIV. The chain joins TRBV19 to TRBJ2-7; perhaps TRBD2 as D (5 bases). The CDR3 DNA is TGTGCCAGTAGTATAGTTCGGGGAGACTACGAGCAGTACTTC. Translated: CASSIVRGDYEQYF.